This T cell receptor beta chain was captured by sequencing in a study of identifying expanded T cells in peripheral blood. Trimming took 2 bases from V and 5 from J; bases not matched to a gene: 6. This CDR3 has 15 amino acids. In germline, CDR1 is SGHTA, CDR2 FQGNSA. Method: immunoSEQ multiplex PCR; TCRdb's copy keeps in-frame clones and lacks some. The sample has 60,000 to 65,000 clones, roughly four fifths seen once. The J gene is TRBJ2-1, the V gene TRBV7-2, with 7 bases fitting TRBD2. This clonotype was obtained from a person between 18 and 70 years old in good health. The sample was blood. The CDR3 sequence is CASSLTGGSHNEQFF. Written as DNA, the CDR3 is TGTGCCAGCAGCTTAACGGGCGGGAGCCACAATGAGCAGTTCTTC.